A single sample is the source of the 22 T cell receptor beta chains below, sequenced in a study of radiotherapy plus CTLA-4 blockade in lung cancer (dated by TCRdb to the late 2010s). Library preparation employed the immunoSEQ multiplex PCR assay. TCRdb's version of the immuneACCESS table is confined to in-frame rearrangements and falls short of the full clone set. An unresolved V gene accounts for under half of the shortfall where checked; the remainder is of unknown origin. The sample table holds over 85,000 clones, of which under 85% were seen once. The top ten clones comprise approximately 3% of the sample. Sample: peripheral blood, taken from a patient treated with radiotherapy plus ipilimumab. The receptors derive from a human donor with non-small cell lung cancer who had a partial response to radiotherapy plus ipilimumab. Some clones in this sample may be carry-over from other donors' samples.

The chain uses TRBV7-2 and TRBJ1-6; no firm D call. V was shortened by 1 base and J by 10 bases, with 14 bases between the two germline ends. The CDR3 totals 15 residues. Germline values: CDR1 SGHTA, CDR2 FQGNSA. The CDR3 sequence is CASSLDYGARSPLHF. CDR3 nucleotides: TGTGCCAGCAGCTTAGATTACGGAGCTCGGTCACCCCTCCACTTT.

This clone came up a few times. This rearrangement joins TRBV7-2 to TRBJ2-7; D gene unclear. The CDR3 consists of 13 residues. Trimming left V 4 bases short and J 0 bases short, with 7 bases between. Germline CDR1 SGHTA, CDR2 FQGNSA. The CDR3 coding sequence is TGTGCCAGCAGCTGGGCAGGCTCCTACGAGCAGTACTTC. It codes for CASSWAGSYEQYF.

Here the CDR3 reads CASSPFLRQTDTQYF. In nucleotides, the CDR3 is TGTGCCAGTAGTCCTTTCCTTAGACAGACAGATACGCAGTATTTT. The chain has TRBV19 and TRBJ2-3, with TRBD1 as a possible D gene (5 bases). V lost 5 bases and J 3 bases, leaving 15 bases between the germline ends. The CDR3 has 15 amino acids. Germline V gives CDR1 LNHDA, CDR2 SQIVND (reference sequence).

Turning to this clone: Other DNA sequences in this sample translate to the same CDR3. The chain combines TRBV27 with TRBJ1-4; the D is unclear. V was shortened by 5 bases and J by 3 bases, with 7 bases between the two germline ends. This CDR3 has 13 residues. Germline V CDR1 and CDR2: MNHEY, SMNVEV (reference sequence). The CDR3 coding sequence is TGTGCCAGCAGTCCCGGGTCTAATGAAAAACTGTTTTTT. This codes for CASSPGSNEKLFF.

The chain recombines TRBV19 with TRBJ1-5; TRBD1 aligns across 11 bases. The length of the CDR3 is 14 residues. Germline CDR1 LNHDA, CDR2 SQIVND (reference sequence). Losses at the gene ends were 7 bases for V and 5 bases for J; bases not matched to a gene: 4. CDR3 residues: CASTGTGGYQPQHF. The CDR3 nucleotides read TGTGCCAGTACCGGGACAGGGGGGTATCAGCCCCAGCATTTT.

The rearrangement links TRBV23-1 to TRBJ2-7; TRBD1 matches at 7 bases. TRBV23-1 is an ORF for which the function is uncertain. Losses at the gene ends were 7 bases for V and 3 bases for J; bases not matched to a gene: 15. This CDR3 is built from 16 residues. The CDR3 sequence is CASNPVGLTGVYEQYF. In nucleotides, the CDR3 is TGCGCCAGCAACCCTGTGGGCTTAACAGGGGTCTACGAGCAGTACTTC.

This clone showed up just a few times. The CDR3 region is CASSYLRTLNTEAFF. DNA of the CDR3: TGTGCCAGCAGTTACCTCCGGACTCTGAACACTGAAGCTTTCTTT. V gene TRBV6-5 combines with J gene TRBJ1-1; no firm D call. V lost 2 bases and J lost 0, with 10 bases in between. From germline, CDR1 is MNHEY and CDR2 SVGAGI. The CDR3 runs to 15 residues.

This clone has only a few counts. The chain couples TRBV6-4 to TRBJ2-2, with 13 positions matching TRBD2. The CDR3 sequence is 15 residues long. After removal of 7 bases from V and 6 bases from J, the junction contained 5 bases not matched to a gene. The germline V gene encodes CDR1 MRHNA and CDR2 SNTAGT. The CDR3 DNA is TGTGCCAGCACCGGACTAGCGGGGGTACCCGGGGAGCTGTTTTTT. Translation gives CASTGLAGVPGELFF.

The CDR3 coding sequence is TGTGCCAGCAGCGTAGAGGGACTAGCTGGAGATACGCAGTATTTT. Encoded protein: CASSVEGLAGDTQYF. The genes are TRBV9 and TRBJ2-3; TRBD2 matches 9 bases. The CDR3 sequence is 15 residues long. CDR1 and CDR2 (germline): SGDLS, YYNGEE. Trimming at V came to 0 bases and at J to 5 bases, leaving 4 bases not matched to a gene. The complete variable domain, with remaining parts taken from reference TRBV9 and TRBJ2-3, reads DSGVTQTPKHLITATGQRVTLRCSPRSGDLSVYWYQQSLDQGLQFLIQYYNGEERAKGNILERFSAQQFPDLHSELNLSSLELGDSALYFCASSVEGLAGDTQYFGPGTRLTVL.

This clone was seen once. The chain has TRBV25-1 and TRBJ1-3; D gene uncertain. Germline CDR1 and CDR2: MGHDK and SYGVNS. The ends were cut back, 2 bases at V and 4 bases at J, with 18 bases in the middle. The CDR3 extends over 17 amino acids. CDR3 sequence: CASSEISVSGSGNTIYF. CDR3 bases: TGTGCCAGCAGTGAAATATCGGTGTCGGGGTCCGGAAACACCATATATTTT.

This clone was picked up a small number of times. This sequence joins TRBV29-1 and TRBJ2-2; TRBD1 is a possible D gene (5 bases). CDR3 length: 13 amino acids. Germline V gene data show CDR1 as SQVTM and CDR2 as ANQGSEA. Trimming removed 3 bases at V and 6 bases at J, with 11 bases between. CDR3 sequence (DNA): TGCAGCGTTGACCCTCTAGGGGCCGGGGAGCTGTTTTTT. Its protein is CSVDPLGAGELFF.

CDR3 in DNA: TGTGCCAGCAGCCAGGACAGGGGGAATGAGCAGTTCTTC. This translates into CASSQDRGNEQFF. The V and J genes are TRBV7-3 and TRBJ2-1, with 10 positions matching TRBD1. The CDR3 is 13 residues long. V lost 5 bases and J lost 7; bases outside the gene matches: 2. Germline V gene lookup returns CDR1 SGHTA and CDR2 FQGTGA.

As DNA, the CDR3 is TGCGCCAGCAGCCGGGGGGACACGAACAATGAGCAGTTCTTC. Translating gives CASSRGDTNNEQFF. The rearrangement uses TRBV5-1 and TRBJ2-1, with D tentatively TRBD2 (7 bases). The length of the CDR3 is 14 residues. The V end was cut by 4 bases, the J end by 5 bases, with 13 bases between. Looked up from germline, CDR1 is SGHRS and CDR2 is YFSETQ.

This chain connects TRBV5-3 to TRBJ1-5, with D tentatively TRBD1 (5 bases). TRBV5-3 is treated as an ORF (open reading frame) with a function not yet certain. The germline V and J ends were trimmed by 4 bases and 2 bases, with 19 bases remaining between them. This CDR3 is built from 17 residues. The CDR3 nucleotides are TGTGCCAGAAGCCGAGCGAGGAGGGGTATGGGCAATCAGCCCCAGCATTTT. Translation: CARSRARRGMGNQPQHF.

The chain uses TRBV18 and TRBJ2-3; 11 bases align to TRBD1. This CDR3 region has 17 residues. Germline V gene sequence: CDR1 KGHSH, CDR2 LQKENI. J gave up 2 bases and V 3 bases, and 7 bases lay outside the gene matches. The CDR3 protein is CASSPLDRGRITDTQYF. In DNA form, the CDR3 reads TGTGCCAGCTCACCGCTGGACAGGGGGCGCATCACAGATACGCAGTATTTT.

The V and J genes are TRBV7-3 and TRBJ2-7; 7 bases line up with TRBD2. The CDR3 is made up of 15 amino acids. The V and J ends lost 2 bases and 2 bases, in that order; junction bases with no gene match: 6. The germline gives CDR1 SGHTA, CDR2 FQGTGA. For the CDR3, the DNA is TGTGCCAGCAGCTTAGTCGGGGGGAATCCCTACGAGCAGTACTTC. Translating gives CASSLVGGNPYEQYF.

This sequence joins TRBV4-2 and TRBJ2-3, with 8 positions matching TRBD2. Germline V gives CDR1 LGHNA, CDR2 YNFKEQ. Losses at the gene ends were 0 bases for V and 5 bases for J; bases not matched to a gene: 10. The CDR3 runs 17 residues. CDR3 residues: CASSQEASGSLGDTQYF. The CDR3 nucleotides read TGTGCCAGCAGCCAAGAGGCTAGCGGGTCCTTGGGAGATACGCAGTATTTT.

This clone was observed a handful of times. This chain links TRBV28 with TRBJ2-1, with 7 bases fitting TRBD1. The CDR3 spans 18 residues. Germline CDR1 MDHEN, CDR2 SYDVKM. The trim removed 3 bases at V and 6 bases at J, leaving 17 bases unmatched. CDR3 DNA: TGTGCCAGCAGTTTCCCCCTCTTGGGCAGGGGGTTCCTCAATGAGCAGTTCTTC. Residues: CASSFPLLGRGFLNEQFF.

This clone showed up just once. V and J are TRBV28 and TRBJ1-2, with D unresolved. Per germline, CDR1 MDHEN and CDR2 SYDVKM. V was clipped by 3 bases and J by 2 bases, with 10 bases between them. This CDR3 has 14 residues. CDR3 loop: CASSFPPTNYGYTF. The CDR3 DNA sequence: TGTGCCAGCAGTTTCCCTCCAACAAACTATGGCTACACCTTC.

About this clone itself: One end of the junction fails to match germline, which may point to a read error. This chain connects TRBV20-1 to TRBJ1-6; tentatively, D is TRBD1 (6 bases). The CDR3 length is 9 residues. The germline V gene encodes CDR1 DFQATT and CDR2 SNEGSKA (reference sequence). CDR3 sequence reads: CSSGEPPHF. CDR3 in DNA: TGCAGTTCAGGGGAACCCCCCCACTTT.

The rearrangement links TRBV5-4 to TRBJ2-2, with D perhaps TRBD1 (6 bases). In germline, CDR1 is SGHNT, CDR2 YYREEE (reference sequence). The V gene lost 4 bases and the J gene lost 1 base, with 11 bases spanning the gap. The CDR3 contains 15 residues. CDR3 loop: CASSTGLGNTGELFF. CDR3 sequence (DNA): TGTGCCAGCAGCACAGGGCTCGGGAACACCGGGGAGCTGTTTTTT. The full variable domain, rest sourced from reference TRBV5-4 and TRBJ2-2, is ETGVTQSPTHLIKTRGQQVTLRCSSQSGHNTVSWYQQALGQGPQFIFQYYREEENGRGNFPPRFSGLQFPNYSSELNVNALELDDSALYLCASSTGLGNTGELFFGEGSRLTVL.

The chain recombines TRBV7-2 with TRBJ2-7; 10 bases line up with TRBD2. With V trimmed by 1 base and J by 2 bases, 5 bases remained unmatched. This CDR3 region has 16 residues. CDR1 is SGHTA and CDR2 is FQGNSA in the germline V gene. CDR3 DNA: TGTGCCAGCAGCTTAGAGAGCGGACTAGCGGCCTACGAGCAGTACTTC. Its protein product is CASSLESGLAAYEQYF.